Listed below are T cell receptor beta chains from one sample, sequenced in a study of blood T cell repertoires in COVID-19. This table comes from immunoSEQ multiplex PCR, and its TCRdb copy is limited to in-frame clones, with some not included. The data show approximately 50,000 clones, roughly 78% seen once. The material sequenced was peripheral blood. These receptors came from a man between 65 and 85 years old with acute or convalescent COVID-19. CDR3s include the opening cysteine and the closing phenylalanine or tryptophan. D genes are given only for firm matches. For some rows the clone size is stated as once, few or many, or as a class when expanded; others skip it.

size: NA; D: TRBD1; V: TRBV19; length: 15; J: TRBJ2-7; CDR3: CASSIDAGQGYEQYF; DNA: TGTGCCAGTAGTATAGACGCGGGACAGGGCTACGAGCAGTACTTC
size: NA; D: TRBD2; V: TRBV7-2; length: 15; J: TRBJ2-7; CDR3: CASSLGGTTTYEQYF; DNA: TGTGCCAGCAGCTTAGGGGGGACTACTACCTACGAGCAGTACTTC
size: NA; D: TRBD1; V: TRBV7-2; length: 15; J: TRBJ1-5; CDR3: CASSLQGDSNQPQHF; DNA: TGTGCCAGCAGCTTACAGGGGGATAGCAATCAGCCCCAGCATTTT
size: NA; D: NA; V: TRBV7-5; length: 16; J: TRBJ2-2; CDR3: CVRSLRGGTNTGELFF; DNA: TGTGTCAGAAGCTTACGCGGGGGGACGAACACCGGGGAGCTGTTTTTT
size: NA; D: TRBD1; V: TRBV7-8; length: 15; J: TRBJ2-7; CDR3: CASSLGGQETYEQYF; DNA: TGTGCCAGCAGCTTAGGTGGACAGGAGACCTACGAGCAGTACTTC
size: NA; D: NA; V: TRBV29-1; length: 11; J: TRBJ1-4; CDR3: CSVGQGEKLFF; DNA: TGCAGCGTTGGTCAGGGCGAAAAACTGTTTTTT
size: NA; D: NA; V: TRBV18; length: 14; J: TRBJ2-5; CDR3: CASSPPTVQETQYF; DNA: TGTGCCAGCTCACCACCAACAGTTCAAGAGACCCAGTACTTC
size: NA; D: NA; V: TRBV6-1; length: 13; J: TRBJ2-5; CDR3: CASSEVWLETQYF; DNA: TGTGCCAGCAGTGAAGTTTGGCTAGAGACCCAGTACTTC
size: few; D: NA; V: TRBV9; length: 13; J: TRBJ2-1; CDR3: CASSISLDPLPLF; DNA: TGTGCCAGCAGCATTTCTCTAGACCCCCTGCCTCTCTTC
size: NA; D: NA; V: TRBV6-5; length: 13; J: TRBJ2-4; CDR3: CVSRQGSKNIQYF; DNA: TGTGTCAGCAGGCAGGGATCCAAAAACATTCAGTACTTC
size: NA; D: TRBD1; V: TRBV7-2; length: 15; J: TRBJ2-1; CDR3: CASSTWTGAYGEQFF; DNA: TGTGCCAGCAGCACCTGGACAGGGGCGTATGGGGAGCAGTTCTTC
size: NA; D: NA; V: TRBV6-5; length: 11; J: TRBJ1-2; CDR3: CASRGRGGYTF; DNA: TGTGCCAGCCGGGGTCGAGGGGGCTACACCTTC
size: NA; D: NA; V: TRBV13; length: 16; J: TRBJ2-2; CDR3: CASSTGLERDSGELFF; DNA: TGTGCCAGCAGCACGGGACTCGAGAGGGATTCCGGGGAGCTGTTTTTT
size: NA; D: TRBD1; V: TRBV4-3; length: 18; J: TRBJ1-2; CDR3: CASSQADRGHLANYGYTF; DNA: TGCGCCAGCAGCCAAGCGGACAGGGGGCACCTAGCTAACTATGGCTACACCTTC
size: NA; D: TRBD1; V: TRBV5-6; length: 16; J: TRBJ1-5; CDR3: CASSWGDSRSDQPQHF; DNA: TGTGCCAGCAGCTGGGGGGACAGCCGCTCGGATCAGCCCCAGCATTTT
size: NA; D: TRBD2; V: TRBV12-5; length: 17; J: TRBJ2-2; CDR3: CASGLVGTSGDTGELFF; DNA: TGTGCTAGTGGTTTGGTTGGGACTAGCGGAGACACCGGGGAGCTGTTTTTT
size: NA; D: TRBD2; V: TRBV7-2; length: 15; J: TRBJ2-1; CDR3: CASSLGGTNPNEQFF; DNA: TGTGCCAGCAGCTTAGGGGGGACTAACCCTAATGAGCAGTTCTTC
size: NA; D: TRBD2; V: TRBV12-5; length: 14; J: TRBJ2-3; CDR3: CASVARDYTDTQYF; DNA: TGTGCTAGTGTCGCGAGGGACTACACAGATACGCAGTATTTT
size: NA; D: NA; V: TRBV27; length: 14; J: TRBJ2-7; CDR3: CASSLQGLVYEQYF; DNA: TGTGCCAGCAGTTTGCAGGGATTGGTATACGAGCAGTACTTC
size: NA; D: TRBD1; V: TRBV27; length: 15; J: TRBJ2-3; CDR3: CASSFGTGGRDTQYF; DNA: TGTGCCAGCAGTTTCGGGACAGGGGGGAGGGATACGCAGTATTTT
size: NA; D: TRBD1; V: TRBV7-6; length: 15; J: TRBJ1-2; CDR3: CASSLEGQGMGGYTF; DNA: TGTGCCAGCAGCTTAGAAGGACAGGGGATGGGTGGCTACACCTTC
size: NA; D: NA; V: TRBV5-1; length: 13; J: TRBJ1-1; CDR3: CASSAGPNTEAFF; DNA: TGCGCCAGCAGCGCAGGGCCGAACACTGAAGCTTTCTTT
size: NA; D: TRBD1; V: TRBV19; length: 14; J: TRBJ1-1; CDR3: CASSRTGVNTEAFF; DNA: TGTGCCAGTAGTAGGACAGGGGTGAACACTGAAGCTTTCTTT
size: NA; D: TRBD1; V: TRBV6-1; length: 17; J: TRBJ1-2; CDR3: CASSGRLQGKVNYGYTF; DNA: TGTGCCAGCAGTGGGAGATTACAGGGGAAAGTTAACTATGGCTACACCTTC
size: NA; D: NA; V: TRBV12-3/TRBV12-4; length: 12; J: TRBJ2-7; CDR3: CASSRGSYEQYF; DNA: TGTGCCAGCAGTCGGGGCTCCTACGAGCAGTACTTC
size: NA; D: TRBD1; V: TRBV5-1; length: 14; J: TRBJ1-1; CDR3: CASSYGQEGTEAFF; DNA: TGCGCCAGCAGCTATGGACAGGAGGGGACTGAAGCTTTCTTT
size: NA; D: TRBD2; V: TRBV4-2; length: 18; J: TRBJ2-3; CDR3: CASSQDPAGATSTDTQYF; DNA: TGTGCCAGCAGCCAAGATCCAGCGGGAGCCACTAGCACAGATACGCAGTATTTT
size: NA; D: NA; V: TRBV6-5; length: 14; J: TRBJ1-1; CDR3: CASSSQGGNTEAFF; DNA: TGTGCCAGCAGTTCACAGGGAGGGAATACTGAAGCTTTCTTT
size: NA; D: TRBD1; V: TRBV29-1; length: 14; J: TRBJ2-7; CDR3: CSVDLTGAPSEQYF; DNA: TGCAGCGTTGACTTAACAGGGGCCCCCAGCGAGCAGTACTTC
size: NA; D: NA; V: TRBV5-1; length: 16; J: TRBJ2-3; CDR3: CASSSTGAGGTDTQYF; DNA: TGCGCCAGCAGCTCCACCGGGGCAGGGGGCACAGATACGCAGTATTTT
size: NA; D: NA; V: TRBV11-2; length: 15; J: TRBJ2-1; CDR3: CASMVQGKTVGEQFF; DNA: TGTGCCAGCATGGTACAGGGTAAAACGGTTGGTGAGCAGTTCTTC
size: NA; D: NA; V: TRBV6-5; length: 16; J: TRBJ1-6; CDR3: CASSYLRTRRRSPLHF; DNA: TGTGCCAGCAGTTACCTCAGGACACGGCGCCGCTCACCCCTCCACTTT
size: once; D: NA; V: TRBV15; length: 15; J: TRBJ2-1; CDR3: CATSRSTGTYNEQFF; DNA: TGTGCCACCAGCAGGTCGACAGGAACCTACAATGAGCAGTTCTTC
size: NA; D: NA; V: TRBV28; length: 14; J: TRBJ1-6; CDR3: CASSPAPGNSPLHF; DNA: TGTGCCAGCAGTCCCGCCCCGGGGAATTCACCCCTCCACTTT
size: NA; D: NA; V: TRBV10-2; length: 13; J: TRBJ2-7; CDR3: CATKEGTYEVQYF; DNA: TGCGCCACGAAGGAGGGGACCTACGAGGTGCAGTACTTC
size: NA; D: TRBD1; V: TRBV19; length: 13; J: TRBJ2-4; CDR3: CASNRDRGNIQYF; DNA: TGTGCCAGTAACCGGGACAGGGGTAACATTCAGTACTTC
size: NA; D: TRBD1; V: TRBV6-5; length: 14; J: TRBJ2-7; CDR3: CASSYGTGASEQYF; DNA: TGTGCCAGCAGTTATGGGACAGGGGCCAGCGAGCAGTACTTC
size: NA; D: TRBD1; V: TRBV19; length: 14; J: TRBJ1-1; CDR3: CASRSGQVVTEAFF; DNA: TGTGCCAGTAGGTCTGGACAGGTCGTCACTGAAGCTTTCTTT
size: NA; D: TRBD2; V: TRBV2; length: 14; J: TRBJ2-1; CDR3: CASTSSGGAIAQFF; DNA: TGTGCCAGCACTTCGAGCGGGGGGGCTATCGCGCAGTTCTTC
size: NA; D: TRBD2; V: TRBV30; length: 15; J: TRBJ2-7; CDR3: CAWSATSGGAEEQYF; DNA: TGTGCCTGGAGTGCCACTAGCGGGGGGGCGGAGGAGCAGTACTTC
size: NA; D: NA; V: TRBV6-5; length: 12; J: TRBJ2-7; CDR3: CASIVSTYEQYF; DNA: TGTGCCAGCATTGTCAGTACCTACGAGCAGTACTTC
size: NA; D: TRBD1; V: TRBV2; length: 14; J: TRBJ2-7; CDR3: CASSWTGIGYEQYF; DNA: TGTGCCAGCAGTTGGACAGGGATTGGTTACGAGCAGTACTTC
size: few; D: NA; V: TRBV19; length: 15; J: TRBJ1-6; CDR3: CASGQGVLYNSPLHF; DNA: TGTGCCAGCGGGCAGGGTGTACTATATAATTCACCCCTCCACTTT
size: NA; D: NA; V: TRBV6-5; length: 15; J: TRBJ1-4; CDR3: CASRPPGGANEKLFF; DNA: TGTGCCAGCAGACCCCCAGGAGGTGCGAATGAAAAACTGTTTTTT
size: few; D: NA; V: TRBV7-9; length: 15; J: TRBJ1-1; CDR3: CASILPGQRNTEAFF; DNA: TGTGCCAGCATCTTACCGGGACAAAGGAACACTGAAGCTTTCTTT
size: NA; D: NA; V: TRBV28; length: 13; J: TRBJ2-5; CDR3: CASNSAGEETQYF; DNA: TGTGCCAGCAACTCCGCAGGGGAAGAGACCCAGTACTTC
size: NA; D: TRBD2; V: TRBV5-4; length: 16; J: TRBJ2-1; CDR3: CASSSAGLAGHNEQFF; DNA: TGTGCCAGCAGCTCGGCGGGACTAGCGGGACATAATGAGCAGTTCTTC
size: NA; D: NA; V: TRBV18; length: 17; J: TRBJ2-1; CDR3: CASSPPGSPRSYNEQFF; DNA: TGTGCCAGCTCACCACCCGGCAGCCCGAGGTCCTACAATGAGCAGTTCTTC
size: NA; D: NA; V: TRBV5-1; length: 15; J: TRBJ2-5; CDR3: CASSFLTGAQETQYF; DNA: TGCGCCAGCAGCTTTCTGACAGGAGCCCAAGAGACCCAGTACTTC
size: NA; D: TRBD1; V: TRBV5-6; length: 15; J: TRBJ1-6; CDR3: CASSLGDRENSPLHF; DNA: TGTGCCAGCAGCTTGGGGGACAGGGAGAATTCACCCCTCCACTTT
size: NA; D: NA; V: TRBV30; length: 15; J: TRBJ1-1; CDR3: CAWSAQGRGRTEAFF; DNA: TGTGCCTGGAGTGCCCAAGGTAGGGGTCGGACTGAAGCTTTCTTT
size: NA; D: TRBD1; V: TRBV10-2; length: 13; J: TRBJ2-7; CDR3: CASTRDRGYEQYF; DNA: TGCGCCAGCACCCGGGACAGGGGCTACGAGCAGTACTTC
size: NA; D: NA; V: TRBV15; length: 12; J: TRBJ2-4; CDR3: CATRSPKNIQYF; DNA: TGTGCCACCAGGAGTCCGAAAAACATTCAGTACTTC
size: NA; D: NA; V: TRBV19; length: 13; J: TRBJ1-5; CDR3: CASSSGGWQPQHF; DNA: TGTGCCAGTAGTTCGGGGGGTTGGCAGCCCCAGCATTTT
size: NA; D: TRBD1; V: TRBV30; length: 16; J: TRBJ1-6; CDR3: CAWNEDRAMIGSPLHF; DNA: TGTGCCTGGAATGAGGACAGGGCTATGATCGGTTCACCCCTCCACTTT
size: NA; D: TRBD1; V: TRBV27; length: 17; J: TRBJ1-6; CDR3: CASSHRGPSSYNSPLHF; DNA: TGTGCCAGCAGTCACAGGGGACCCAGCTCCTATAATTCACCCCTCCACTTT
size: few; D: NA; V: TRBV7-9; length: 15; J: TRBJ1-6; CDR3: CASSSNRAGNSPLHF; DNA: TGTGCCAGCAGCTCGAACAGGGCGGGTAATTCACCCCTCCACTTT
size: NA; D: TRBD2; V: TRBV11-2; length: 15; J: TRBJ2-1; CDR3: CASSLEAGGPNEQFF; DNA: TGTGCCAGCAGCTTAGAAGCGGGAGGGCCCAATGAGCAGTTCTTC
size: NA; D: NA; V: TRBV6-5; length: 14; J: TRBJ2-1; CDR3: CASSRGDGYNEQFF; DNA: TGTGCCAGCAGTCGGGGAGACGGCTACAATGAGCAGTTCTTC
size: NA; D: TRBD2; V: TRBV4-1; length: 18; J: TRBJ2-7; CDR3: CASSQDAERLASYYEQYF; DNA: TGCGCCAGCAGCCAAGATGCAGAACGACTAGCGTCTTACTACGAGCAGTACTTC